A selection of T cell receptor beta chains follows, all from one sample in a study of cytomegalovirus exposure and HLA in healthy donors. Sequencing was performed with immunoSEQ multiplex PCR; in TCRdb, only in-frame clones are kept and a portion is missing. The sample carries over 200,000 clones, 88% recorded once. The sequenced sample consisted of PBMCs. The receptors derive from a woman aged 18-29 years in good health and CMV-seronegative. Both conserved end residues are part of each CDR3. The D gene is left open where the match is weak. Size tells how often a clone was seen (once, few, many) or the class of an expanded clone, and some rows leave it out.

j_gene: TRBJ1-2
abundance: NA
v_gene: TRBV5-1
len: 13
d_gene: TRBD1
CDR3nt: TGCGCCAGCAGCTTCGGGGACAGGGGTGGCTACACCTTC
CDR3aa: CASSFGDRGGYTF

j_gene: TRBJ2-2
abundance: once
v_gene: TRBV7-9
len: 14
d_gene: NA
CDR3nt: TGTGCCACCGCTCCAGGGGCCAGCACCGGGGAGCTGTTTTTT
CDR3aa: CATAPGASTGELFF

j_gene: TRBJ2-7
abundance: NA
v_gene: TRBV4-2
len: 18
d_gene: NA
CDR3nt: TGTGCCAGCAGCCAGGGAAGTCTTGGTCCGGGGTCGGCCTACGAGCAGTACTTC
CDR3aa: CASSQGSLGPGSAYEQYF

j_gene: TRBJ1-2
abundance: NA
v_gene: TRBV6-5
len: 14
d_gene: NA
CDR3nt: TGTGCCAGCAGTTATTCGGGAGACCTAACTGGCTACACCTTC
CDR3aa: CASSYSGDLTGYTF

j_gene: TRBJ2-1
abundance: NA
v_gene: TRBV28
len: 15
d_gene: NA
CDR3nt: TGTGCCAGCAGTCCACCGCCGGTGCCCCACAATGAGCAGTTCTTC
CDR3aa: CASSPPPVPHNEQFF

j_gene: TRBJ2-5
abundance: NA
v_gene: TRBV7-2
len: 15
d_gene: NA
CDR3nt: TGTGCCAGCAGCTTACTAGACGGCATTCAAGAGACCCAGTACTTC
CDR3aa: CASSLLDGIQETQYF

j_gene: TRBJ1-2
abundance: few
v_gene: TRBV19
len: 13
d_gene: NA
CDR3nt: TGTGCCAGTAGATCGAAGGTCCGGGTCGGCTACACCTTC
CDR3aa: CASRSKVRVGYTF

j_gene: TRBJ1-1
abundance: NA
v_gene: TRBV6-1
len: 15
d_gene: NA
CDR3nt: TGTGCCAGCCAATCCTCTATTCTCATGAACACTGAAGCTTTCTTT
CDR3aa: CASQSSILMNTEAFF

j_gene: TRBJ1-4
abundance: NA
v_gene: TRBV5-5
len: 17
d_gene: NA
CDR3nt: TGTGCCAGCAGCTTGAGTCTTCTGGGGCCGGCTAATGAAAAACTGTTTTTT
CDR3aa: CASSLSLLGPANEKLFF

j_gene: TRBJ1-1
abundance: once
v_gene: TRBV5-6
len: 14
d_gene: NA
CDR3nt: TGTGCCAGCAGCTTCTCGACAGGTGGCTCTGAAGCTTTCTTT
CDR3aa: CASSFSTGGSEAFF

j_gene: TRBJ1-4
abundance: NA
v_gene: TRBV18
len: 13
d_gene: NA
CDR3nt: TGTGCCAGCTCACCAGAGAATATTGAAAAACTGTTTTTT
CDR3aa: CASSPENIEKLFF

j_gene: TRBJ2-1
abundance: NA
v_gene: TRBV29-1
len: 14
d_gene: TRBD2
CDR3nt: TGCAGCGCCCTCGGGACTAGGGAGGGCAATGAGCAGTTCTTC
CDR3aa: CSALGTREGNEQFF

j_gene: TRBJ2-2
abundance: NA
v_gene: TRBV29-1
len: 17
d_gene: TRBD2
CDR3nt: TGCAGCGTGGCACCTCCGGGACTAGCGGGAGCAACCGGGGAGCTGTTTTTT
CDR3aa: CSVAPPGLAGATGELFF

j_gene: TRBJ2-7
abundance: NA
v_gene: TRBV7-6
len: 15
d_gene: TRBD1
CDR3nt: TGTGCCAGCAGCTTGGGACAGGGGCCGGCGTTCGAGCAGTACTTC
CDR3aa: CASSLGQGPAFEQYF

j_gene: TRBJ2-7
abundance: NA
v_gene: TRBV21-1
len: 15
d_gene: NA
CDR3nt: TGTGCCAGCAGCAAGGGGCAGTACCTCTCCTACGAGCAGTACTTC
CDR3aa: CASSKGQYLSYEQYF

j_gene: TRBJ2-7
abundance: NA
v_gene: TRBV18
len: 16
d_gene: NA
CDR3nt: TGTGCCAGCTCACCACCCGCAGGCTACCCTTCCTACGAGCAGTACTTC
CDR3aa: CASSPPAGYPSYEQYF

j_gene: TRBJ2-5
abundance: NA
v_gene: TRBV10-3
len: 13
d_gene: NA
CDR3nt: TGTGCCATCAGCTGGACAGTCCAAGAGACCCAGTACTTC
CDR3aa: CAISWTVQETQYF

j_gene: TRBJ2-2
abundance: NA
v_gene: TRBV9
len: 14
d_gene: NA
CDR3nt: TGTGCCAGCAGCCCGCGGCAGAACACCGGGGAGCTGTTTTTT
CDR3aa: CASSPRQNTGELFF

j_gene: TRBJ1-2
abundance: NA
v_gene: TRBV2
len: 14
d_gene: TRBD1
CDR3nt: TGTGCCAGCAGTGGGGACAGGGGTTACTATGGCTACACCTTC
CDR3aa: CASSGDRGYYGYTF

j_gene: TRBJ2-3
abundance: NA
v_gene: TRBV6-1
len: 12
d_gene: NA
CDR3nt: TGTGCCAGCAGGCGAACAGCAGATACGCAGTATTTT
CDR3aa: CASRRTADTQYF

j_gene: TRBJ1-2
abundance: few
v_gene: TRBV9
len: 14
d_gene: NA
CDR3nt: TGTGCCAGCAGCGCCAGGCCTTGGGACTATGGCTACACCTTC
CDR3aa: CASSARPWDYGYTF

j_gene: TRBJ1-1
abundance: NA
v_gene: TRBV11-2
len: 12
d_gene: NA
CDR3nt: TGTGCCAGCAGCATAATGAACACTGAAGCTTTCTTT
CDR3aa: CASSIMNTEAFF

j_gene: TRBJ2-2
abundance: NA
v_gene: TRBV10-2
len: 12
d_gene: TRBD1
CDR3nt: TGCGCCAGCAGCAGGGGGACCGGGGAGCTGTTTTTT
CDR3aa: CASSRGTGELFF

j_gene: TRBJ2-7
abundance: once
v_gene: TRBV7-8
len: 15
d_gene: TRBD2
CDR3nt: TGTGCCAGCAGCTTATTACTAGCGGGATACTACGAGCAGTACTTC
CDR3aa: CASSLLLAGYYEQYF

j_gene: TRBJ2-1
abundance: NA
v_gene: TRBV11-3
len: 15
d_gene: TRBD2
CDR3nt: TGTGCCAGCAGCCAGACTAGCGGAGTTTACAATGAGCAGTTCTTC
CDR3aa: CASSQTSGVYNEQFF

j_gene: TRBJ1-4
abundance: NA
v_gene: TRBV2
len: 14
d_gene: TRBD1
CDR3nt: TGTGCCAGCAAACGGACAGGGGCGGGTGAAAAACTGTTTTTT
CDR3aa: CASKRTGAGEKLFF

j_gene: TRBJ2-1
abundance: NA
v_gene: TRBV7-2
len: 16
d_gene: NA
CDR3nt: TGTGCCAGCAGCTTAGACAGGGCGTCGTCCTACAATGAGCAGTTCTTC
CDR3aa: CASSLDRASSYNEQFF

j_gene: TRBJ2-2
abundance: NA
v_gene: TRBV7-2
len: 14
d_gene: NA
CDR3nt: TGTGCCAGCAGCCCGACTAGTGGCACCGGGGAGCTGTTTTTT
CDR3aa: CASSPTSGTGELFF

j_gene: TRBJ2-1
abundance: NA
v_gene: TRBV5-6
len: 13
d_gene: NA
CDR3nt: TGTGCCAGCAGCTTAGACTGGGACAATGAGCAGTTCTTC
CDR3aa: CASSLDWDNEQFF

j_gene: TRBJ1-5
abundance: NA
v_gene: TRBV5-1
len: 15
d_gene: NA
CDR3nt: TGCGCCAGCAGCTTGAGCGGGACGGGGGGTCAGCCCCAGCATTTT
CDR3aa: CASSLSGTGGQPQHF

j_gene: TRBJ2-5
abundance: NA
v_gene: TRBV10-1
len: 17
d_gene: NA
CDR3nt: TGCGCCAGCAGTGAGTCAATTCTGGGGGCCGCTAAAGAGACCCAGTACTTC
CDR3aa: CASSESILGAAKETQYF

j_gene: TRBJ2-7
abundance: NA
v_gene: TRBV15
len: 13
d_gene: NA
CDR3nt: TGTGCCACCAGCAGAGGTGCCCGGGACGAGCAGTACTTC
CDR3aa: CATSRGARDEQYF

j_gene: TRBJ1-4
abundance: NA
v_gene: TRBV9
len: 16
d_gene: TRBD1
CDR3nt: TGTGCCAGCAGCGTAGGACAGGGAACTCTGAATGAAAAACTGTTTTTT
CDR3aa: CASSVGQGTLNEKLFF

j_gene: TRBJ2-3
abundance: once
v_gene: TRBV2
len: 15
d_gene: NA
CDR3nt: TGTGCCAGCGCGGTAGGTGTTATCAAGACAGATACGCAGTATTTT
CDR3aa: CASAVGVIKTDTQYF

j_gene: TRBJ2-3
abundance: NA
v_gene: TRBV5-4
len: 15
d_gene: NA
CDR3nt: TGTGCCAGCAGCTCCAGGGGGAGGTTCCAAGATACGCAGTATTTT
CDR3aa: CASSSRGRFQDTQYF

j_gene: TRBJ2-1
abundance: NA
v_gene: TRBV5-1
len: 15
d_gene: TRBD1
CDR3nt: TGCGCCAGCAGCCCCCGGGACAGAACCTACAATGAGCAGTTCTTC
CDR3aa: CASSPRDRTYNEQFF

j_gene: TRBJ1-5
abundance: NA
v_gene: TRBV19
len: 16
d_gene: TRBD1
CDR3nt: TGTGCCAGTAGTATGTTTAGGACAGGGTATGATCAGCCCCAGCATTTT
CDR3aa: CASSMFRTGYDQPQHF

j_gene: TRBJ2-2
abundance: NA
v_gene: TRBV5-6
len: 15
d_gene: TRBD1
CDR3nt: TGTGCCAGCAGCCCCGGGGACAGATACACCGGGGAGCTGTTTTTT
CDR3aa: CASSPGDRYTGELFF

j_gene: TRBJ2-7
abundance: NA
v_gene: TRBV2
len: 15
d_gene: TRBD2
CDR3nt: TGTGCCAGCAGCTCGGGACTAGCGGGTTCCTACGAGCAGTACTTC
CDR3aa: CASSSGLAGSYEQYF

j_gene: TRBJ1-5
abundance: NA
v_gene: TRBV4-1
len: 14
d_gene: NA
CDR3nt: TGCGCCAGCAGCCCCCCCGGGTCTGATCAGCCCCAGCATTTT
CDR3aa: CASSPPGSDQPQHF

j_gene: TRBJ2-2
abundance: NA
v_gene: TRBV23-1
len: 18
d_gene: TRBD2
CDR3nt: TGCGCCCCGGGTGTTAAAGTGAGGGAGGGCCTGAACACCGGGGAGCTGTTTTTT
CDR3aa: CAPGVKVREGLNTGELFF

j_gene: TRBJ2-1
abundance: NA
v_gene: TRBV19
len: 14
d_gene: TRBD1
CDR3nt: TGTGCCACCCAGGGGGTTCGATCCTACAATGAGCAGTTCTTC
CDR3aa: CATQGVRSYNEQFF

j_gene: TRBJ2-7
abundance: NA
v_gene: TRBV27
len: 15
d_gene: TRBD2
CDR3nt: TGTGCCAGCAGTCCCCCTGGTAGCGGGACCTACGAGCAGTACTTC
CDR3aa: CASSPPGSGTYEQYF

j_gene: TRBJ2-7
abundance: NA
v_gene: TRBV18
len: 21
d_gene: NA
CDR3nt: TGTGCCAGCTCACCAGCCATTCCCATGTTCTCAGGGCTTAGTTATACCTACGAGCAGTACTTC
CDR3aa: CASSPAIPMFSGLSYTYEQYF

j_gene: TRBJ1-4
abundance: NA
v_gene: TRBV4-3
len: 13
d_gene: NA
CDR3nt: TGCGCCAGCAGCCCCACAAGGAGGGAAAAACTGTTTTTT
CDR3aa: CASSPTRREKLFF